This T cell receptor beta chain was sequenced for a study of cytomegalovirus exposure and HLA in healthy donors. The germline V gene has CDR1 SGHTA and CDR2 FQGNSA. V lost 4 bases and J 9 bases, leaving 15 bases between the germline ends. The CDR3 loop spans 14 amino acids. PCR used 60 Vbeta primers and 13 Jbeta primers. Study processing details: Tens of millions of unique TCR beta chains, some 11 million shared, were counted in a later analysis. Method: immunoSEQ multiplex PCR; TCRdb's copy keeps in-frame clones and lacks some. Clone size and V and J calls were adopted from that table, with D and trimming inferred from the DNA. The table includes approximately 170,000 clones, about 63% detected once. Findings of the study overall: Sequences of the TCR beta chain were said to predict the HLA-A and HLA-B alleles of most subjects accurately. Confirmation was obtained in vitro that a few CMV-associated chains are specific for CMV antigens. More than 150 TCR beta chains were listed as cytomegalovirus-associated.

With respect to this clone: No antigen is known for it.

The material sequenced was PBMCs. The receptor was isolated from a woman aged 40 to 49 in good health and CMV-seropositive. This chain joins TRBV7-2 and TRBJ1-4; D gene ambiguous. Written as DNA, the CDR3 is TGTGCCAGCAGCTCCCGGGAGCTAAATCAAAAACTGTTTTTT. Translated: CASSSRELNQKLFF.